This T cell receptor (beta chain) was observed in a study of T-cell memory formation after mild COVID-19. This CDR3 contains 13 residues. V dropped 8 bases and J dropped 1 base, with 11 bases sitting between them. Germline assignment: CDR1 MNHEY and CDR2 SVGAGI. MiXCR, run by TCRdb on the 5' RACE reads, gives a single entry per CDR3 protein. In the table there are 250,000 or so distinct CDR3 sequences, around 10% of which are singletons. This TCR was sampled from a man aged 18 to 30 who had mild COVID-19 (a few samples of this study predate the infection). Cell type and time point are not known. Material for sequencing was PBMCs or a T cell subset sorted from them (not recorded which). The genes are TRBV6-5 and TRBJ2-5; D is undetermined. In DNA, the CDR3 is TGTGCCAGCGGGTCCGGCAGCCAAGAGACCCAGTACTTC. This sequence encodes CASGSGSQETQYF.